Below are 30 T cell receptor beta chains sequenced from a single sample in a study of blood T cells in healthy people across ages. Combining a sample-barcoded 5' primer with a J-beta primer mix, a second PCR ran for about 7 to 11 cycles. TCRdb recomputed calls from the 5' RACE reads with MiXCR, one row per CDR3 protein. Among about 1.8 million distinct CDR3 sequences listed, roughly 52% were seen once. The source material was blood. The receptors stem from a woman aged 40-49 years in good health.

The chain joins TRBV7-9 to TRBJ1-4, with unresolved D. The germline V and J ends were trimmed by 1 base and 8 bases, with 5 bases remaining between them. Germline lookup yields CDR1 SEHNR and CDR2 FQNEAQ (reference sequence). The CDR3 is made up of 12 amino acids. Here the CDR3 reads CASSLEKEKLFF. CDR3 in DNA: TGTGCCAGCAGCTTAGAGAAGGAAAAACTGTTTTTT.

The V and J genes are TRBV6-1 and TRBJ2-5; D is undetermined. The CDR3 runs 13 residues. Per the germline V gene, CDR1 is MNHNS and CDR2 is SASEGT. V lost 1 base, J lost 5 bases, and 8 bases lay in between. This CDR3 reads CASSEGDRETQYF. The CDR3 DNA sequence: TGTGCCAGCAGTGAAGGGGATCGGGAGACCCAGTACTTC.

This chain joins TRBV14 and TRBJ2-3; D gene uncertain. Trimming stripped 10 bases from V and 2 bases from J, with 16 bases between. This CDR3 has 14 residues. Germline CDR1 SGHDN, CDR2 FVKESK. CDR3 loop: CANATDPDTDTQYF. CDR3 DNA: TGTGCCAACGCTACGGACCCGGACACAGATACGCAGTATTTT.

This clonotype was picked up a small number of times. V and J are TRBV2 and TRBJ2-1; D is perhaps TRBD2 (5 bases). Germline CDR1 and CDR2: SNHLY and FYNNEI. The CDR3 is 13 residues long. The ends were cut back, 9 bases at V and 6 bases at J, with 15 bases in the middle. CDR3 sequence reads: CARGIGLINEQFF. The CDR3 nucleotides read TGTGCCAGGGGGATCGGACTTATCAATGAGCAGTTCTTC. The full variable domain, in which reference TRBV2 and TRBJ2-1 provide the parts outside the CDR3, is EPEVTQTPSHQVTQMGQEVILRCVPISNHLYFYWYRQILGQKVEFLVSFYNNEISEKSEIFDDQFSVERPDGSNFTLKIRSTKLEDSAMYFCARGIGLINEQFFGPGTRLTVL.

The rearrangement joins TRBV29-1 to TRBJ2-1, with D possibly matching TRBD1 (5 bases). V lost 2 bases to trimming and J lost 13 bases, with 24 bases between them. The germline V gene encodes CDR1 SQVTM and CDR2 ANQGSEA. The CDR3 is 15 amino acids. This CDR3 reads CSVESKGLDLETQFF. CDR3 nucleotide sequence: TGCAGCGTTGAAAGTAAGGGGCTTGACTTGGAGACCCAGTTCTTC.

This clonotype was detected a few times. In DNA form, the CDR3 reads TGCGCCAGCAGCCACGGTGGCAGGGTTTCTGGCTACACCTTC. It codes for CASSHGGRVSGYTF. The chain joins TRBV4-1 to TRBJ1-2; TRBD1 is a possible D gene (5 bases). Germline V gene lookup returns CDR1 MGHRA and CDR2 YSYEKL. The CDR3 contains 14 residues. V was cut by 3 bases and J by 7 bases, with 15 bases left in between.

The chain carries TRBV15 and TRBJ2-5; 7 bases are a match to TRBD1. The end of the DNA is better explained by TRBJ2-7, so the J call may be wrong. CDR3 length: 15 amino acids. Germline V gives CDR1 LNHNV, CDR2 YYDKDF (reference sequence). In nucleotides, the CDR3 is TGTGCCACCAGCAGACTCTCGACAGGGAGCTCCGAGCAGTACTTC. Encoded protein: CATSRLSTGSSEQYF.

This chain links TRBV20-1 with TRBJ2-6; a possible D gene is TRBD1 (5 bases). The CDR3 is 15 amino acids. Germline V gene lookup returns CDR1 DFQATT and CDR2 SNEGSKA (reference sequence). Deletions cut 1 base from V and 0 bases from J, with 7 bases between. The chain's CDR3 is CSARGQSSGANVLTF. The CDR3 bases are TGCAGTGCTAGAGGACAGAGCTCTGGGGCCAACGTCCTGACTTTC.

This CDR3 is CASSSKGGQRRSGEQFF. The CDR3, as DNA: TGTGCCAGCAGCTCTAAAGGCGGGCAACGCAGATCGGGTGAGCAGTTCTTC. The chain is built from TRBV6-6 and TRBJ2-1; D may be TRBD2 (5 bases). V was cut by 6 bases and J by 9 bases, with 27 bases left in between. Germline CDR1 is MNHNY and CDR2 is SVGAGI (reference sequence). CDR3 length: 17 amino acids.

This clonotype was detected only a few times. The V gene is TRBV5-1, the J gene TRBJ2-5; 10 nucleotides agree with TRBD2. CDR1 and CDR2 (germline): SGHRS, YFSETQ. The CDR3 is made up of 15 amino acids. J was trimmed by 2 bases and V by 6 bases; bases with no gene match: 7. In DNA, the CDR3 is TGCGCCAGCACCTCTAGCGGGAGTAATCAAGAGACCCAGTACTTC. Translation: CASTSSGSNQETQYF.

The chain employs TRBV6-2 or TRBV6-3 and TRBJ2-5; 8 positions match TRBD2. The CDR3 loop spans 15 amino acids. The V gene end was trimmed by 2 bases and the J gene end by 5 bases; junction bases not matched to a gene: 7. CDR1 and CDR2 (germline): MNHEY, SVGEGT. The CDR3 region is CASSYAGLGTETQYF. As DNA, the CDR3 is TGTGCCAGCAGTTACGCGGGACTAGGGACGGAGACCCAGTACTTC.

The rearrangement links TRBV7-2 to TRBJ1-2; TRBD1 might be the D (5 bases). This CDR3 spans 13 amino acids. Deletions cut 1 base from V and 7 bases from J, with 10 bases between. Germline loops: CDR1 SGHTA, CDR2 FQGNSA. The CDR3 reads CASSLGGFAGYTF. DNA of the CDR3: TGTGCCAGCAGCTTAGGGGGGTTTGCTGGCTACACCTTC.

V usage is TRBV5-1 and J usage is TRBJ2-1; D may correspond to TRBD1 or TRBD2 (6 bases each). Germline CDR1 and CDR2: SGHRS and YFSETQ. The V end was cut by 5 bases, the J end by 8 bases, with 29 bases between. This CDR3 is 18 amino acids long. The CDR3 DNA is TGCGCCAGCAGAGGAATCCAGTCTGACAGGCGTAGGGGGGATGAGCAGTTCTTC. Its protein product is CASRGIQSDRRRGDEQFF.

This chain joins TRBV7-2 and TRBJ1-4; perhaps TRBD1 as D (5 bases). V lost 8 bases and J 4 bases, leaving 14 bases between the germline ends. This CDR3 region has 14 residues. Per germline, CDR1 SGHTA and CDR2 FQGNSA. The chain's CDR3 is CASGSQGLNEKLFF. The CDR3 DNA is TGTGCCAGCGGCTCCCAGGGTCTTAATGAAAAACTGTTTTTT. The complete variable domain, with remaining parts taken from reference TRBV7-2 and TRBJ1-4, reads GAGVSQSPSNKVTEKGKDVELRCDPISGHTALYWYRQSLGQGLEFLIYFQGNSAPDKSGLPSDRFSAERTGGSVSTLTIQRTQQEDSAVYLCASGSQGLNEKLFFGSGTQLSVL.

The rearrangement uses TRBV28 and TRBJ2-7; no reliable D call. The CDR3 is 13 residues long. V shed 3 bases and J shed 3 bases, with 9 bases lying between them. Germline V gives CDR1 MDHEN, CDR2 SYDVKM. The CDR3 spells CASSFSQLYEQYF. Written as DNA, the CDR3 is TGTGCCAGCAGTTTCTCACAGCTCTACGAGCAGTACTTC.

This clonotype came up a few times. This chain joins TRBV9 and TRBJ2-3; 7 bases are shared with TRBD2. J gave up 2 bases and V 1 base, and 7 bases lay outside the gene matches. CDR1 SGDLS and CDR2 YYNGEE come from the germline V gene. CDR3 length: 16 amino acids. DNA of the CDR3: TGTGCCAGCAGCGTATATCCGGGGGGAACCACAGATACGCAGTATTTT. Its translation is CASSVYPGGTTDTQYF.

This clonotype was recorded once. The V call is TRBV10-2, the J call TRBJ1-6; no firm D call. Germline CDR1 and CDR2: WSHSY and SAAADI. The CDR3 is 13 amino acids. V was cut by 2 bases and J by 10 bases, with 9 bases left in between. The CDR3 sequence: CASSEGVHSPLHF. The CDR3 DNA reads TGCGCCAGCAGTGAGGGGGTACACTCACCCCTCCACTTT.

The chain couples TRBV7-2 to TRBJ2-7; the D gene is possibly TRBD2 (6 bases). The CDR3 consists of 17 residues. CDR1 and CDR2 (germline): SGHTA, FQGNSA. V was shortened by 2 bases and J by 0 bases, with 17 bases between the two germline ends. CDR3: CASSLFVQAGSSYEQYF. DNA for the CDR3: TGTGCCAGCAGCTTATTCGTACAGGCGGGGAGCTCCTACGAGCAGTACTTC.

The chain is built from TRBV7-6 and TRBJ1-6, with D unresolved. Trimming left V 3 bases short and J 4 bases short, with 13 bases between. Germline CDR1 and CDR2: SGHVS and FNYEAQ. The CDR3 runs to 16 residues. For the CDR3, the DNA is TGTGCCAGCAGCTTGGGAGCTTCCGAATATAATTCACCCCTCCACTTT. Translating gives CASSLGASEYNSPLHF.

The rearrangement joins TRBV4-3 to TRBJ1-4; D is ambiguous. Germline lookup yields CDR1 LGHNA and CDR2 YSLEER. This CDR3 is 12 amino acids long. Deletions cut 2 bases from V and 13 bases from J, with 11 bases between. CDR3 in amino acids: CASSQIPSILFF. The CDR3 nucleotides read TGCGCCAGCAGCCAAATACCGAGCATACTGTTTTTT.

This chain connects TRBV6-1 to TRBJ2-6; TRBD1 matches at 8 bases. The V segment lost 8 bases and the J segment 0 bases; nucleotides outside the gene matches: 12. The CDR3 runs 18 residues. Germline lookup yields CDR1 MNHNS and CDR2 SASEGT. The DNA for the CDR3 is TGTGCCAGCTCCGACCGCGGGACAGGAGACTCTGGGGCCAACGTCCTGACTTTC. Protein sequence: CASSDRGTGDSGANVLTF.

The CDR3 DNA follows: TGTGCCAGCAGTCAATCGACAGGGTGGCAGCCCCAGCATTTT. Amino acid sequence: CASSQSTGWQPQHF. This rearrangement joins TRBV6-2 or TRBV6-3 to TRBJ1-5, with 7 bases lining up with TRBD1. This CDR3 is 14 amino acids long. Germline loops: CDR1 MNHEY, CDR2 SVGEGT. With 5 bases clipped from V and 7 bases from J, the junction kept 8 bases outside the gene matches.

The chain recombines TRBV13 with TRBJ2-7; D may correspond to TRBD1 or TRBD2 (5 bases each). CDR1 PRHDT and CDR2 FYEKMQ come from the germline V gene (reference sequence). The CDR3 is 15 amino acids. Trimming removed 5 bases from V and 7 bases from J, with 21 bases in between. CDR3 sequence reads: CASSPPGTYYEEQYF. The CDR3 DNA reads as TGTGCCAGCAGCCCACCCGGGACCTACTACGAGGAGCAGTACTTC. Supplemented by reference TRBV13 and TRBJ2-7, the full variable domain reads AAGVIQSPRHLIKEKRETATLKCYPIPRHDTVYWYQQGPGQDPQFLISFYEKMQSDKGSIPDRFSAQQFSDYHSELNMSSLELGDSALYFCASSPPGTYYEEQYFGPGTRLTVT.

This clonotype was seen a few times. The chain is built from TRBV7-2 and TRBJ2-7, with TRBD1 matching over 10 bases. CDR3 length: 15 amino acids. V lost 4 bases, J lost 7 bases, and 10 bases stayed unmatched. Germline assignment: CDR1 SGHTA and CDR2 FQGNSA. In DNA form, the CDR3 reads TGTGCCAGCAGCTCCCGCGACAGGGGGCAGCAAGAGCAGTACTTC. Translating gives CASSSRDRGQQEQYF.

The chain links TRBV27 to TRBJ2-1, with 11 bases fitting TRBD2. Trimming took 5 bases from V and 7 from J; bases not matched to a gene: 16. The CDR3 sequence is 18 residues long. In germline, CDR1 is MNHEY, CDR2 SMNVEV (reference sequence). The CDR3 region is CASSLTPYPSGGLNEQFF. The CDR3 nucleotides are TGTGCCAGCAGTCTTACCCCCTACCCTAGCGGGGGGTTAAATGAGCAGTTCTTC.

The V and J genes are TRBV5-4 and TRBJ1-6, with D possibly matching TRBD1 (5 bases). Trimming cost V 1 base and J 12 bases, with 17 bases left between them. Germline lookup yields CDR1 SGHNT and CDR2 YYREEE (reference sequence). The CDR3 totals 15 residues. The DNA of the CDR3 is TGTGCCAGCAGCTTGAAAGCCGGGGGTGGTTTACCCCTCCACTTT. It is translated as CASSLKAGGGLPLHF.

The chain has TRBV2 and TRBJ2-2, with 13 nucleotides matching TRBD2. Germline values: CDR1 SNHLY, CDR2 FYNNEI. This CDR3 is 14 amino acids long. Germline trimming cut 8 bases from V and 7 bases from J; bases unmatched to any gene: 4. CDR3: CASQGLAGYGELFF. The CDR3, as DNA: TGTGCCAGCCAGGGACTAGCGGGGTACGGGGAGCTGTTTTTT.

This clonotype was observed a few times. The chain is built from TRBV4-3 and TRBJ2-1; a possible D gene is TRBD2 (6 bases). Near its end, the DNA agrees better with TRBJ2-7, so the J call may be wrong. CDR3 length: 16 residues. Germline lookup yields CDR1 LGHNA and CDR2 YSLEER. CDR3 protein: CASSQGIGDSYNEQYF. The CDR3 DNA reads as TGCGCCAGCAGCCAAGGTATTGGGGACTCCTACAATGAGCAGTACTTC.

This chain links TRBV12-3 or TRBV12-4 with TRBJ2-1, with D maybe TRBD1 (6 bases). The V and J ends lost 10 bases and 9 bases respectively, with 19 bases between them. The CDR3 runs 13 residues. Written as DNA, the CDR3 is TGTGCCACCTTCCCAGGGGTAATCGGTGAGCAGTTCTTC. Protein: CATFPGVIGEQFF.

In its sample, this clonotype was seen a few times. The chain joins TRBV12-3 or TRBV12-4 to TRBJ2-7; the D gene is possibly TRBD2 (5 bases). The CDR3 sequence is 14 residues long. Trimming pared 8 bases from V and 3 bases from J, leaving 17 bases between. CDR3 sequence (DNA): TGTGCCAGCTCTAAAGACGGACTTGGCTACGAGCAGTACTTC. Encoded protein: CASSKDGLGYEQYF.